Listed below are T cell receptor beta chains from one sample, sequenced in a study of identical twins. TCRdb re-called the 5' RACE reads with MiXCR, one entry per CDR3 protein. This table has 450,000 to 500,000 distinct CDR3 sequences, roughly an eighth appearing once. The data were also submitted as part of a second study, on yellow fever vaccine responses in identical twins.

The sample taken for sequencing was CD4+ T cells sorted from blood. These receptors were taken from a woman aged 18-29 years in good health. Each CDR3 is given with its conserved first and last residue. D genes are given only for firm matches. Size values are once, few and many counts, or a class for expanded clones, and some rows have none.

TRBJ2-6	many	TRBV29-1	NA	TGCAGCGTCCGCTCTGGGGCCAACGTCCTGACTTTC	CSVRSGANVLTF
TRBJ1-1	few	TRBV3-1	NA	TGTGCCAGCAGCCAAGCCGTCAAGAACACTGAAGCTTTCTTT	CASSQAVKNTEAFF
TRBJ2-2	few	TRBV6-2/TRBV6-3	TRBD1	TGTGCCAGCACCCGAAGACAGGGGATAACCGGGGAGCTGTTTTTT	CASTRRQGITGELFF
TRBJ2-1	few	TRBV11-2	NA	TGTGCCAGCAGCTTAGAGGGGGGAAGCTCCTACAATGAGCAGTTCTTC	CASSLEGGSSYNEQFF
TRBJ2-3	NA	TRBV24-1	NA	TGTGCCACCAGTGATTTGCGGGGGCCGCTCCTCACAGATACGCAGTATTTT	CATSDLRGPLLTDTQYF
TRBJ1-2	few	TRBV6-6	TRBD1	TGTGCCAGCAGTCAACAGGGGAGCTATGGCTACACCTTC	CASSQQGSYGYTF
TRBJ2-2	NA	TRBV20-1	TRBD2	TGCAGTGCTAGCGGGAGGGTCAGCGGGGAGCTGTTTTTT	CSASGRVSGELFF
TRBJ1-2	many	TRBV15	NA	TGTGCCACCAGCAGAGAAGTATATGGCTACACCTTC	CATSREVYGYTF
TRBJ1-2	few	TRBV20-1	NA	TGCAGTGCTAGAGACTCATCGAGCGGGGATGGCTACACCTTC	CSARDSSSGDGYTF
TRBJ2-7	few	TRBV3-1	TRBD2	TGTGCCAGCAGCCAGGGTTTGTCGCTAGCGGGAGGTAGGTCCTACGAGCAGTACTTC	CASSQGLSLAGGRSYEQYF
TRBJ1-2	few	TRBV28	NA	TGTGCCACAAGGACGGGGCCTAACTATGGCTACACCTTC	CATRTGPNYGYTF
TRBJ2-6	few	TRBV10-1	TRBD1	TGCGCCAGCAGGAGGGACAGGGGCGCCACAGGTGGGGCCAACGTCCTGACTTTC	CASRRDRGATGGANVLTF
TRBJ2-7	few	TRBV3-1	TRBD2	TGTGCCAGCAGCCAATCCCGGACTAGCTACGAGCAGTACTTC	CASSQSRTSYEQYF
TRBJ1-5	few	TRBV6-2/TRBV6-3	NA	TGTGCCAGCAGTTACGGGGGCGGTCAGCCCCAGCATTTT	CASSYGGGQPQHF
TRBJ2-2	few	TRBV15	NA	TGTGCCACCAGCAGAGCAGGGTTTTTGACCGGGGAGCTGTTTTTT	CATSRAGFLTGELFF
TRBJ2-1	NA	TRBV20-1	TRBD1	TGCAGTGCTACGAAAACAGGGGGCGCACTCAATGAGCAGTTCTTC	CSATKTGGALNEQFF
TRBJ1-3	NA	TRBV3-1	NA	TGTGCCAGCAGCCAAGATGGTTGGGGCAGCTCTGGAAACACCATATATTTT	CASSQDGWGSSGNTIYF
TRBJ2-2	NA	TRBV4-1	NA	TGCGCCAGCAGCCAAGTCCCTGATCCCACCGGGGAGCTGTTTTTT	CASSQVPDPTGELFF
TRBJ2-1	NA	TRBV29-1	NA	TGCAGCGTTACGGCCCTCTCATACAATGAGCAGTTCTTC	CSVTALSYNEQFF
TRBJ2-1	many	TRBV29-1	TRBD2	TGCAGCGTCCCGACTAGCGGCTCCTACAATGAGCAGTTCTTC	CSVPTSGSYNEQFF
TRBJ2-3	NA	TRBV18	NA	TGTGCCAGCTCACAGCTGGTCCGGGATACGCAGTATTTT	CASSQLVRDTQYF
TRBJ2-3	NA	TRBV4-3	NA	TGCGCCAGCAGCCAAGATCGAAGTTTCCCAGATACGCAGTATTTT	CASSQDRSFPDTQYF
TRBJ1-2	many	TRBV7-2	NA	TGTGCCAGCAGCCAGGACAGCATCTATGGCTACACCTTC	CASSQDSIYGYTF
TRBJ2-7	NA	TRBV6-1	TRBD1	TGTGCCAGCAGCCCTAGACAGGGGCGTGGAGACGAGCAGTACTTC	CASSPRQGRGDEQYF
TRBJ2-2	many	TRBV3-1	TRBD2	TGTGCCAGCAGCCAAGATAAACGGGACTATCGGGCCGGGGAGCTGTTTTTT	CASSQDKRDYRAGELFF
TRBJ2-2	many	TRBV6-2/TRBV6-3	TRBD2	TGTGCCAGCAGTTATACTAGCGGGAGACTCGAGGAGCTGTTTTTT	CASSYTSGRLEELFF
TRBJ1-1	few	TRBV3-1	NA	TGTGCCAGCAGCCAAGGGTCTGGTCACCCGGGCACTGAAGCTTTCTTT	CASSQGSGHPGTEAFF
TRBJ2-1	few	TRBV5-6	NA	TGTGCCAGCAGCTTGGCCGGACAGACCTCCTACAATGAGCAGTTCTTC	CASSLAGQTSYNEQFF
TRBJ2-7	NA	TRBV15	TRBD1	TGTGCCACCAGCAGAGTCGGAACCCCGGGACAGGGGACCTACGAGCAGTACTTC	CATSRVGTPGQGTYEQYF
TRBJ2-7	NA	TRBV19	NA	TGTGCCAGTAGTATAGCGGGGGAGAACTACGAGCAGTACTTC	CASSIAGENYEQYF
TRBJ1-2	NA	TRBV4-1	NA	TGCGCCAGCAGCCAAGATCCACTGGCGCCTGGCTACACCTTC	CASSQDPLAPGYTF
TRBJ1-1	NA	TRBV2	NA	TGTGCCAGCAGTGGCTCCAATTGGTACGGAGGCACTGAAGCTTTCTTT	CASSGSNWYGGTEAFF
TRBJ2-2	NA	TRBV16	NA	TGTGCCAGCAGCCGGAGGGCGAACACCGGGGAGCTGTTTTTT	CASSRRANTGELFF
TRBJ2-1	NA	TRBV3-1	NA	TGTGCCAGCAGCCAAGATCCCAAAAGTATCAATGAGCAGTTCTTC	CASSQDPKSINEQFF
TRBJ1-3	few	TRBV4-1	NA	TGCGCCAGCAGCCAAGGTGCAGGGGTCACTGGAAACACCATATATTTT	CASSQGAGVTGNTIYF
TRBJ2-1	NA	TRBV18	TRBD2	TGTGCCAGCTCACCACAGCCCCTAGCGGCCACCGGCCCCTACAATGAGCAGTTCTTC	CASSPQPLAATGPYNEQFF
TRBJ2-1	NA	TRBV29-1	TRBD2	TGCAGCGTTGACACCAAGACTAGCAGGTCCTACAATGAGCAGTTCTTC	CSVDTKTSRSYNEQFF
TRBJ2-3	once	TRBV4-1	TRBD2	TGCGCCAGCAGCCAAGGACTAGCCGTAAGAGATACGCAGTATTTT	CASSQGLAVRDTQYF
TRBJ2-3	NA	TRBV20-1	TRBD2	TGCTGTGCTAGAGTCCGGGGGGGCCTAACTAGCACAGATACGCAGTATTTT	CCARVRGGLTSTDTQYF
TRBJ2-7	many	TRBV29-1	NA	TGCAGCATAGTAACAGGAGCCGGCATTGGGTACGAGCAGTACTTC	CSIVTGAGIGYEQYF
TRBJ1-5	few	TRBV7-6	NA	TGTGCCAGCAGCTTAGCGCCCGGGTTGGGCAATCAGCCCCAGCATTTT	CASSLAPGLGNQPQHF
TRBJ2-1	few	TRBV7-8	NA	TGTGCCAGCAGCTTAGAAAGGAACGGAGTCTACAATGAGCAGTTCTTC	CASSLERNGVYNEQFF
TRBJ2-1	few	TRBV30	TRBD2	TGTGCCTGGAGTAGCGGGAACTCCTACAATGAGCAGTTCTTC	CAWSSGNSYNEQFF
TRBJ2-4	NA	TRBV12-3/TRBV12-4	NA	TGTGCCAGCAGTTTCCCAGGTCTGTGGGCCAAAAACATTCAGTACTTC	CASSFPGLWAKNIQYF
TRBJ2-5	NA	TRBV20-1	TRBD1	TGCAGTGCCAACACAGGGGGCAAGGGAGAGACCCAGTACTTC	CSANTGGKGETQYF
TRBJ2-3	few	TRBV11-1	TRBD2	TGTGCCAGCAGGCACCTAGCGGGTTTCTTAACTAGCACAGATACGCAGTATTTT	CASRHLAGFLTSTDTQYF
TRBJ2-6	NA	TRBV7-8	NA	TGTGCCAGCAGCTTAGCGGGCCAGACTGGGGCCAACGTCCTGACTTTC	CASSLAGQTGANVLTF
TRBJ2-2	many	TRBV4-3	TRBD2	TGCGCCAGCAGCCAAGATCGTCGGGGGGCCGGGGAGCTGTTTTTT	CASSQDRRGAGELFF
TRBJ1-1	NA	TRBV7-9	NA	TGTGCCAGCAGCTTAGCGGACAGTGAAGCTTTCTTT	CASSLADSEAFF
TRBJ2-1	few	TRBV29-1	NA	TGCAGCGTCACTAGAACCGATGAGCAGTTCTTC	CSVTRTDEQFF
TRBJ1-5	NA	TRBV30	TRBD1	TGTGCCTGGAGTGTATGGGGGACAGGGGGCTTTAATCAGCCCCAGCATTTT	CAWSVWGTGGFNQPQHF
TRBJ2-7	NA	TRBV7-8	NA	TGTGCCAGCAGCTTCGTGGGTCTTCCCTACGAGCAGTACTTC	CASSFVGLPYEQYF
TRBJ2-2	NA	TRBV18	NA	TGTGCCAGCTCACCACAGGGACGGGGGAACACCGGGGAGCTGTTTTTT	CASSPQGRGNTGELFF
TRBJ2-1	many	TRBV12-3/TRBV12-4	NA	TGTGCCAGCAGTTTTCTGTTGGGGCGCAATGAGCAGTTCTTC	CASSFLLGRNEQFF